Below are 29 T cell receptor beta chains sequenced from a single sample in a study of beta chain features in type 1 diabetes. Regarding the study as a whole: Shortening that was moderate but significant affected the TCRB CDR3s of Type 1 diabetes patients in all four CD4+ subsets.

The antigens of these receptors remain unknown. The entirety of the isolated RNA underwent reverse transcription, so expressed TCRB transcripts were sequenced. Clones were sequenced by immunoSEQ multiplex PCR, and TCRdb holds only the in-frame ones, with some missing. In the table there are more than 550,000 clones, roughly an eighth of which are singletons. Input material: naive CD4+ T cells from blood. The receptors derive from a man younger than 35 with type 1 diabetes.

The J gene is TRBJ1-1, the V gene TRBV5-1, with 8 bases lining up with TRBD1. The CDR3 spans 14 residues. Germline V gene data show CDR1 as SGHRS and CDR2 as YFSETQ. After removal of 4 bases from V and 1 base from J, the junction contained 3 bases not matched to a gene. The CDR3, as DNA: TGCGCCAGCAGCGACGGACAGGGGAACACTGAAGCTTTCTTT. Amino acid sequence: CASSDGQGNTEAFF.

This clone was seen only a few times. CDR3 in amino acids: CASSPPPGTEAFF. The CDR3 bases are TGTGCCAGCAGTCCTCCCCCCGGGACTGAAGCTTTCTTT. This chain connects TRBV6-6 to TRBJ1-1, with D unresolved. The CDR3 covers 13 residues. CDR1 and CDR2 from the germline V gene are MNHNY and SVGAGI (reference sequence). V dropped 5 bases and J dropped 5 bases, with 12 bases sitting between them.

There are a few counts of this clone. J is TRBJ1-1 and V is TRBV6-5, with a weak D call TRBD1 (5 bases). Per germline, CDR1 MNHEY and CDR2 SVGAGI. V lost 10 bases, J lost 6 bases, and 18 bases lay in between. CDR3 size: 13 residues. As DNA, the CDR3 is TGTGCCACCATGGGGCGGATCGTCGCTGAAGCTTTCTTT. As protein: CATMGRIVAEAFF.

The chain joins TRBV11-2 to TRBJ1-1, with D possibly being TRBD1 (6 bases). This CDR3 has 14 residues. The V gene lost 5 bases and the J gene lost 0 bases, with 10 bases spanning the gap. Germline V gene lookup returns CDR1 SGHAT and CDR2 FQNNGV. Here the CDR3 DNA reads TGTGCCAGCAGCAAGGACAGCTTGAACACTGAAGCTTTCTTT. This encodes CASSKDSLNTEAFF. Combining the CDR3 with reference TRBV11-2 and TRBJ1-1 gives the whole variable domain EAGVAQSPRYKIIEKRQSVAFWCNPISGHATLYWYQQILGQGPKLLIQFQNNGVVDDSQLPKDRFSAERLKGVDSTLKIQPAKLEDSAVYLCASSKDSLNTEAFFGQGTRLTVV.

The chain carries TRBV2 and TRBJ2-2; either TRBD1 or TRBD2 may fit D (5 bases each). Germline V gives CDR1 SNHLY, CDR2 FYNNEI. This CDR3 spans 15 amino acids. The V end was cut by 6 bases, the J end by 6 bases, with 17 bases between. The CDR3 loop is CASRTGRIHAGELFF. The CDR3 DNA follows: TGTGCCAGCAGAACGGGACGTATTCATGCCGGGGAGCTGTTTTTT.

In this sample, this clone turned up a few times. The rearrangement joins TRBV5-1 to TRBJ2-3, with D possibly called TRBD1 or TRBD2 (5 bases each). CDR3 length: 18 amino acids. V lost 4 bases and J lost 2, with 23 bases in between. CDR1 and CDR2 (germline): SGHRS, YFSETQ. The CDR3 loop reads CASSQGSTLPGPTDTQYF. In DNA form, the CDR3 reads TGCGCCAGCAGCCAAGGCTCAACTCTCCCGGGACCCACAGATACGCAGTATTTT. Full variable domain (rest looked up from reference TRBV5-1 and TRBJ2-3): KAGVTQTPRYLIKTRGQQVTLSCSPISGHRSVSWYQQTPGQGLQFLFEYFSETQRNKGNFPGRFSGRQFSNSRSEMNVSTLELGDSALYLCASSQGSTLPGPTDTQYFGPGTRLTVL.

This chain uses TRBV9 with TRBJ2-1, with TRBD2 matching over 11 bases. The J segment lost 13 bases and the V segment lost 2 bases, leaving 8 bases of the junction unmatched. Germline lookup yields CDR1 SGDLS and CDR2 YYNGEE. The CDR3 has 14 residues. In DNA, the CDR3 is TGTGCCAGCAGCGTCTCTAGCGGGGGGACCCGACAGTTCTTC. It encodes CASSVSSGGTRQFF.

This clone appeared a few times. This chain joins TRBV5-1 and TRBJ2-1, with D possibly being TRBD1 or TRBD2 (6 bases each). There are 15 residues in the CDR3. Trimming pared 7 bases from V and 0 bases from J, leaving 14 bases between. Per germline, CDR1 SGHRS and CDR2 YFSETQ. CDR3 sequence: CASFEGGSSYNEQFF. The CDR3 nucleotides are TGCGCCAGCTTCGAGGGGGGAAGCTCCTACAATGAGCAGTTCTTC.

The rearrangement links TRBV14 to TRBJ2-3, with 10 bases matching TRBD1. CDR1 is SGHDN, CDR2 FVKESK, per germline. The CDR3 runs to 16 residues. The J segment lost 0 bases and the V segment lost 3 bases, leaving 3 bases of the junction unmatched. The CDR3 reads CASSQRQGASTDTQYF. The DNA of the CDR3 is TGTGCCAGCAGCCAGAGACAGGGGGCAAGCACAGATACGCAGTATTTT.

This clone was counted only a few times. This chain links TRBV19 with TRBJ2-7, with TRBD2 matching 7 bases. Germline loops: CDR1 LNHDA, CDR2 SQIVND (reference sequence). The J segment lost 5 bases and the V segment lost 3 bases, leaving 10 bases of the junction unmatched. The CDR3 sequence is 15 residues long. The CDR3 region is CASSMERDSSHEQYF. In nucleotides, the CDR3 is TGTGCCAGTAGTATGGAGCGGGATTCTTCCCACGAGCAGTACTTC. Together with reference TRBV19 and TRBJ2-7, the CDR3 gives the full variable domain: DGGITQSPKYLFRKEGQNVTLSCEQNLNHDAMYWYRQDPGQGLRLIYYSQIVNDFQKGDIAEGYSVSREKKESFPLTVTSAQKNPTAFYLCASSMERDSSHEQYFGPGTRLTVT.

This chain joins TRBV7-9 and TRBJ2-2; D gene unclear. Germline V gene sequence: CDR1 SEHNR, CDR2 FQNEAQ (reference sequence). Trimming removed 2 bases at V and 1 base at J, with 17 bases between. The CDR3 extends over 18 amino acids. This chain's CDR3 is CASSLIHLPSMNTGELFF. Written as DNA, the CDR3 is TGTGCCAGCAGCTTAATCCACCTACCCTCGATGAACACCGGGGAGCTGTTTTTT.

This clone was counted between two and nine times. In DNA, the CDR3 is TGCGCCAGCAGCCAAGATTGGGCTGAGTATGGGAATCAGCCCCAGCATTTT. Translating it yields CASSQDWAEYGNQPQHF. The chain couples TRBV4-1 to TRBJ1-5, with D unclear. Germline CDR1 reads MGHRA; CDR2 reads YSYEKL. V lost 0 bases and J 4 bases, leaving 16 bases between the germline ends. CDR3 size: 17 residues.

V usage is TRBV30 and J usage is TRBJ2-2; no reliable D call. The V gene lost 2 bases and the J gene lost 0 bases, with 10 bases spanning the gap. Germline CDR1 reads GTSNPN; CDR2 reads SVGIG (reference sequence). The CDR3 is made up of 15 amino acids. DNA of the CDR3: TGTGCCTGGAGTCACGGGCCGACGAACACCGGGGAGCTGTTTTTT. It specifies CAWSHGPTNTGELFF.

This clone was observed many times. This chain's CDR3 is CASSIQYAEEKLFF. In DNA, the CDR3 is TGTGCCAGCAGCATACAATACGCCGAAGAAAAACTGTTTTTT. The rearrangement uses TRBV7-9 and TRBJ1-4; unclear D gene. Germline V gene sequence: CDR1 SEHNR, CDR2 FQNEAQ (reference sequence). This CDR3 is 14 amino acids long. The ends were cut back, 5 bases at V and 8 bases at J, with 15 bases in the middle. Full variable domain (rest looked up from reference TRBV7-9 and TRBJ1-4): DTGVSQNPRHKITKRGQNVTFRCDPISEHNRLYWYRQTLGQGPEFLTYFQNEAQLEKSRLLSDRFSAERPKGSFSTLEIQRTEQGDSAMYLCASSIQYAEEKLFFGSGTQLSVL.

This clone was counted between two and nine times. The chain combines TRBV10-3 with TRBJ2-1; TRBD1 matches 9 bases. The CDR3 is 15 residues long. Germline CDR1 is ENHRY and CDR2 is SYGVKD. Trimming at V came to 7 bases and at J to 0 bases, leaving 4 bases not matched to a gene. The CDR3 DNA reads TGTGCCATCACTGCGACAGGGGGCTCCTACAATGAGCAGTTCTTC. It specifies CAITATGGSYNEQFF.

This clone came up a few times. This chain uses TRBV20-1 with TRBJ2-7; no clear D gene. Per germline, CDR1 DFQATT and CDR2 SNEGSKA (reference sequence). The CDR3 runs to 11 residues. Deletions cut 5 bases from V and 3 bases from J, with 8 bases between. For the CDR3, the DNA is TGCAGTGCTGTATCCGACTACGAGCAGTACTTC. This sequence encodes CSAVSDYEQYF.

The rearrangement joins TRBV7-2 to TRBJ2-7; 7 positions agree with TRBD1. CDR1 is SGHTA and CDR2 is FQGNSA in the germline V gene. This CDR3 spans 13 amino acids. With 5 bases clipped from V and 3 bases from J, the junction kept 4 bases outside the gene matches. The chain's CDR3 is CASSTGVLYEQYF. The CDR3 bases are TGTGCCAGCAGCACAGGGGTCCTCTACGAGCAGTACTTC.

This clone was seen more than once but under ten times. Additional DNA sequences in this sample encode the identical CDR3. The rearrangement uses TRBV6-1 and TRBJ1-2; D uncertain. This CDR3 is 12 amino acids long. Trimming removed 1 base from V and 4 bases from J, with 4 bases in between. Per the germline V gene, CDR1 is MNHNS and CDR2 is SASEGT. This CDR3 reads CASSEDLYGYTF. The CDR3 DNA is TGTGCCAGCAGTGAAGATCTCTATGGCTACACCTTC.

With respect to this clone: Additional DNA sequences in this sample encode the identical CDR3. The rearrangement joins TRBV29-1 to TRBJ2-5; tentatively, D is TRBD1 or TRBD2 (5 bases each). In germline, CDR1 is SQVTM, CDR2 ANQGSEA. Trimming cost V 1 base and J 5 bases, with 8 bases left between them. The CDR3 spans 12 residues. CDR3 DNA sequence: TGCAGCGTTGAAGGAGGGGCCGAGACCCAGTACTTC. Protein: CSVEGGAETQYF.

This clone was detected only a few times. The chain combines TRBV28 with TRBJ2-7; D not resolved. This CDR3 comprises 18 residues. CDR1 is MDHEN, CDR2 SYDVKM, per germline. The V and J ends lost 2 bases and 2 bases respectively, with 22 bases between them. CDR3 residues: CASSLVGRQPSRAYEQYF. The CDR3 coding sequence is TGTGCCAGCAGTTTAGTTGGACGTCAACCCTCTAGGGCCTACGAGCAGTACTTC.

A note on this clone: At the DNA level, this CDR3 is encoded by other sequences in the same sample as well. The chain recombines TRBV28 with TRBJ2-7; D is unclear. The CDR3 consists of 12 residues. The V end was cut by 2 bases, the J end by 2 bases, with 4 bases between. CDR1 and CDR2 (germline): MDHEN, SYDVKM. In nucleotides, the CDR3 is TGTGCCAGCAGTTTAACCGCCTACGAGCAGTACTTC. This translates into CASSLTAYEQYF.

This chain uses TRBV7-2 with TRBJ1-2; maybe TRBD1 (6 bases). This CDR3 contains 13 residues. Germline CDR1 and CDR2: SGHTA and FQGNSA. V gave up 8 bases and J gave up 6 bases, with 16 bases separating them. The CDR3 sequence is CASVGQPVNGYTF. In nucleotides, the CDR3 is TGTGCCAGCGTTGGACAGCCAGTTAATGGCTACACCTTC.

The chain has TRBV9 and TRBJ2-5, with a possible D match to TRBD2 (5 bases). Trimming cost V 1 base and J 2 bases, with 9 bases left between them. CDR3 size: 14 residues. Looked up from germline, CDR1 is SGDLS and CDR2 is YYNGEE. The DNA of the CDR3 is TGTGCCAGCAGCGTATTTCCGGGACAAGAGACCCAGTACTTC. Its protein product is CASSVFPGQETQYF.

The V and J genes are TRBV28 and TRBJ1-1; 7 positions agree with TRBD1. From germline, CDR1 is MDHEN and CDR2 SYDVKM. Trimming took 10 bases from V and 7 from J; bases not matched to a gene: 3. CDR3 size: 10 residues. CDR3 nucleotides: TGTGCCACAGGACAGGATGAAGCTTTCTTT. Residues: CATGQDEAFF.

The V gene is TRBV2, the J gene TRBJ2-3, with TRBD2 matching 12 bases. V lost 10 bases to trimming and J lost 5 bases; unmatched junction nucleotides: 4. The CDR3 is 13 residues long. The germline gives CDR1 SNHLY, CDR2 FYNNEI. CDR3: CAISSGREDTQYF. The CDR3, as DNA: TGTGCCATATCTAGCGGGAGGGAAGATACGCAGTATTTT.

V usage is TRBV28 and J usage is TRBJ2-2, with D perhaps TRBD1 (5 bases). CDR3 length equals 13 residues. V lost 7 bases and J 3 bases, leaving 9 bases between the germline ends. Germline CDR1 reads MDHEN; CDR2 reads SYDVKM. CDR3 nucleotides: TGTGCCAGCAACTTCAGGGACACCGGGGAGCTGTTTTTT. Translation: CASNFRDTGELFF.

This clone was counted a few times. J is TRBJ2-1 and V is TRBV7-9; unclear D gene. V was cut by 5 bases and J by 3 bases, with 11 bases left in between. Germline V lookup: CDR1 SEHNR, CDR2 FQNEAQ (reference sequence). CDR3 length equals 14 residues. The DNA for the CDR3 is TGTGCCAGCAGCCTGGACGTTTTCTACAATGAGCAGTTCTTC. This codes for CASSLDVFYNEQFF.

This sequence joins TRBV29-1 and TRBJ1-6, with 8 bases fitting TRBD1. Germline-derived CDR1 and CDR2 are SQVTM and ANQGSEA. CDR3 size: 13 residues. J gave up 9 bases and V 5 bases, and 6 bases lay outside the gene matches. CDR3: CSVRDRGPSPLHF. In nucleotides, the CDR3 is TGCAGCGTTAGAGACAGGGGCCCTTCACCCCTCCACTTT.

The V and J genes are TRBV28 and TRBJ1-5, with 10 bases aligning to TRBD1. The V segment lost 5 bases and the J segment 15 bases; nucleotides outside the gene matches: 16. The CDR3 has 15 amino acids. Germline V gene lookup returns CDR1 MDHEN and CDR2 SYDVKM. The CDR3 region is CASSPGTGVLTPVHF. In nucleotides, the CDR3 is TGTGCCAGCAGTCCCGGGACAGGGGTCCTCACCCCGGTGCATTTT.